A single sample gave rise to the 2 T cell receptor beta chains below, sequenced in a study of T cells in Graves' hyperthyroidism and ophthalmopathy. Amplified TCR beta CDR3 regions derived from RNA transcripts. Carried out on the TCR CDR3, a first-round RT-PCR used the HTBI primer set. In TCRdb, the multiplex PCR reads were re-called with MiXCR into one record per CDR3 protein. The sample includes roughly 750,000 distinct CDR3 sequences, about 15% of them seen just once. Sequenced input: blood. The receptor set was obtained from a man aged 18 to 30 with Graves' hyperthyroidism.

The chain employs TRBV12-3 or TRBV12-4 and TRBJ2-2; D possibly matches TRBD1 or TRBD2 (5 bases each). This CDR3 comprises 13 residues. Trimming removed 3 bases from V and 8 bases from J, with 10 bases in between. CDR3 loop: CASSLGVQGELFF. The CDR3, as DNA: TGTGCCAGCAGTTTGGGGGTGCAGGGGGAGCTGTTTTTT.

CDR3 in DNA: TGCAGTGCTAGAGAGCGGGACACCTACGAGCAGTACTTC. Its translation: CSARERDTYEQYF. The chain is built from TRBV20-1 and TRBJ2-7, with D tentatively TRBD1 or TRBD2 (6 bases each). The V end was cut by 0 bases, the J end by 2 bases, with 8 bases between. Germline CDR1 is DFQATT and CDR2 is SNEGSKA (reference sequence). The length of the CDR3 is 13 residues.